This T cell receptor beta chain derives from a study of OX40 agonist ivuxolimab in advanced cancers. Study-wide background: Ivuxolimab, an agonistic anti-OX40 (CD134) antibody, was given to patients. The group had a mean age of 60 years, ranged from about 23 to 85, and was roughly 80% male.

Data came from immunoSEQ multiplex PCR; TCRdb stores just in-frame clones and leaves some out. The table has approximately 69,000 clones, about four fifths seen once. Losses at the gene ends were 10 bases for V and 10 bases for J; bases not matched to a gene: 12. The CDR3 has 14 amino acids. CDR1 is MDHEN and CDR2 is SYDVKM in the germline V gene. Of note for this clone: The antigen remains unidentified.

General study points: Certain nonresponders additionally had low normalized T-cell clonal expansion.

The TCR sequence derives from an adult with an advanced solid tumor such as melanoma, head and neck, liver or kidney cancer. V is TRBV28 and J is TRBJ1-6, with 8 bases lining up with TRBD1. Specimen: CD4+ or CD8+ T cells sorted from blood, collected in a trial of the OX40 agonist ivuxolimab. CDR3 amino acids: CAIGGQGARSPLHF. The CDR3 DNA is TGTGCCATCGGGGGTCAGGGGGCTCGATCACCCCTCCACTTT.